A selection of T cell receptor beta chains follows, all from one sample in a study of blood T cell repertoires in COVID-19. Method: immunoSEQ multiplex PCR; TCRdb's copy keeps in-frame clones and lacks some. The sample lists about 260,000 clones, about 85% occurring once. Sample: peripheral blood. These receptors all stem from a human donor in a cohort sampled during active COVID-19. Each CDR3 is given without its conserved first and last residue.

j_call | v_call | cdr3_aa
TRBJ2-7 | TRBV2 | ASTDSSYEQY
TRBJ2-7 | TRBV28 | ASSSSGSSYEQY
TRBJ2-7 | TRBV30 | AWSTTGLYEQY
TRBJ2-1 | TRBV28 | ASSSGARGRSYNEQF
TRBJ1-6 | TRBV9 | ASSVGGSNSPLH
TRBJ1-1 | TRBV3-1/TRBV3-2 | ASSQYSTVRTEAF
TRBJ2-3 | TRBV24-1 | ATSDTLRAGDGDTQY
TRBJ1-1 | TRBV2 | ASSERGNTEAF
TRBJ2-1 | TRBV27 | ASSRGLANNEQF
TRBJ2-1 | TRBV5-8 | ASSFYRGVNEQF
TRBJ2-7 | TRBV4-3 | ASSQESGYEQY
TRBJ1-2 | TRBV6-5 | ASSCGVGFGYT
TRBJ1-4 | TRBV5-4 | ASSEGTVSTNEKLF
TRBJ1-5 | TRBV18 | ASSPTQGNQPQH
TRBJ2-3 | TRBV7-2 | ASSPRGLPTDTQY
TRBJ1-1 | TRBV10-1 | ASTSQGNTEAF
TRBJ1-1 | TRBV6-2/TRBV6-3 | ASSSLFTGSLEAF
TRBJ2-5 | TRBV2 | ASSKRTKQETQY
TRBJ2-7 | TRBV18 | ASSPPGRTYEQY
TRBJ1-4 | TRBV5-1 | ASSPDSRNEKLF
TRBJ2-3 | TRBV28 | ASRAGGRNTDTQY
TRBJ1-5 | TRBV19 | ASSMWGLNQPQH
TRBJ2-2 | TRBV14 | ASSQVWPTGELF
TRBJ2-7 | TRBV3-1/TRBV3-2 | ASSLKSGGGEQY
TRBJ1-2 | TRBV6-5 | ASSSQKAGVYGYT
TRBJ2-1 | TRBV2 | ASHATTTPNEQF
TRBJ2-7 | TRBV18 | ASSSKRGGDYEQY